This is a list of T cell receptor beta chains from one sample in a study of T cell repertoires in cytomegalovirus infection. TCRdb re-called the reads with MiXCR, one entry per CDR3 protein. The sample contains 44,000 or so distinct CDR3 sequences, about a fifth of which appear only once. Antigen specificity for these receptors is unknown. This sample comprised CD8+ T cells from cultured PBMCs, obtained from culture after CMV antigen stimulation. The receptors come from a human donor in good health (CMV status not recorded). Some clones in this sample may be carry-over from other donors' samples. Both conserved end residues are part of each CDR3. The D gene is left open where the match is weak. Size is omitted from some rows. Given values are once, few, many or a class for expanded clones.

clone_size | d_call | j_call | v_call | cdr3_nt | cdr3_aa
- | - | TRBJ1-5 | TRBV7-7 | TGTGCCAGCAGCTTTCCCGGGGGTCAGCCCCAGCATTTT | CASSFPGGQPQHF
- | TRBD2 | TRBJ2-1 | TRBV15 | TGTGCCACCAGCAGAGATGGAACTAGCGGGAGGTCTGAGCAGTTCTTC | CATSRDGTSGRSEQFF
- | - | TRBJ2-2 | TRBV7-3 | TGTGCCAGCAGCGAACACACCGGGGAGCTGTTTTTT | CASSEHTGELFF
- | TRBD2 | TRBJ2-3 | TRBV6-2/TRBV6-3 | TGTGCCAGCAGAGCACTAGCGGGCACAGATACGCAGTATTTT | CASRALAGTDTQYF
- | TRBD1 | TRBJ2-7 | TRBV10-3 | TGTGCCATCAGCCCGGGACAGGGAGGTCCTCGCTCCTACGAGCAGTACTTC | CAISPGQGGPRSYEQYF
- | - | TRBJ2-1 | TRBV7-3 | TGTGCCAGCAGCTTAGGGACGGTGAAAAATGAGCAGTTCTTC | CASSLGTVKNEQFF
- | - | TRBJ2-7 | TRBV7-9 | TGTGCCACACAGGGACAACCGCACGAGCAGTACTTC | CATQGQPHEQYF
few | - | TRBJ2-2 | TRBV27 | TGTGCCAGCAGTTTACGGTACAGATCCACCGGGGAGCTGTTTTTT | CASSLRYRSTGELFF
- | - | TRBJ2-5 | TRBV7-2 | TGTGCCAGCAGCTTAAACAAAATCCCTAGGGAGACCCAGTACTTC | CASSLNKIPRETQYF
- | TRBD2 | TRBJ2-3 | TRBV4-2 | TGTGCCAGCAGCCGGATTATAGCGGGAAACTCAGATACGCAGTATTTT | CASSRIIAGNSDTQYF
few | - | TRBJ1-5 | TRBV7-8 | TGTGCCAGCAGCTTAGCAAGGGGTAATCAGCCCCAGCATTTT | CASSLARGNQPQHF
few | - | TRBJ1-3 | TRBV27 | TGTGCCAGCCAGGGAAACACCATATATTTT | CASQGNTIYF
few | TRBD2 | TRBJ2-1 | TRBV28 | TGTGCCAGCAGTTCCGGGAGGGATGAGCAGTTCTTC | CASSSGRDEQFF
- | TRBD2 | TRBJ2-1 | TRBV6-2/TRBV6-3 | TGTGCCAGCAGCCCTACAGCGGGGGTGTACAATGAGCAGTTCTTC | CASSPTAGVYNEQFF
- | - | TRBJ2-1 | TRBV7-6 | TGTGCCAGCAGCTCCGGGACCCTCTCCTACAATGAGCAGTTCTTC | CASSSGTLSYNEQFF
- | TRBD1 | TRBJ2-3 | TRBV27 | TGTGCCAGCAAGGGCTGGGGGACAGGGGAAGGAGATACGCAGTATTTT | CASKGWGTGEGDTQYF
- | TRBD2 | TRBJ2-7 | TRBV6-1 | TGTGCCAGCAGGGGACTAGCGGGAGGAAGCTCCTACGAGCAGTACTTC | CASRGLAGGSSYEQYF
few | - | TRBJ1-1 | TRBV27 | TGTGCCAGCAGGGTCGGTGGAAACACTGAAGCTTTCTTT | CASRVGGNTEAFF
many | TRBD2 | TRBJ2-3 | TRBV6-2/TRBV6-3 | TGTGCCAGCAGTTACGGGAGGGCCTCAGATACGCAGTATTTT | CASSYGRASDTQYF
many | - | TRBJ2-5 | TRBV10-2 | TGCGCCAGCAGTGAGTCAAGTGGGACGGGAGAGACCCAGTACTTC | CASSESSGTGETQYF
- | - | TRBJ1-4 | TRBV27 | TGTGCCAGCAGTGCGGGACTGATTAATGAAAAACTGTTTTTT | CASSAGLINEKLFF
- | - | TRBJ2-3 | TRBV3-1 | TGTGCCAGCAGCCAAGATAGGATGACAGATACGCAGTATTTT | CASSQDRMTDTQYF